This T cell receptor (beta chain) was identified during a study of blood T cell repertoires in COVID-19. For the study at large: Donors in the United States, Italy and Spain gave samples during acute or convalescent COVID-19. From T cells, B-cell-depleted T cells, or PBMCs came the material, which was cDNA or gDNA.

This clone appeared once. Under the authors' procedure: For nucleated cells, counts were estimated from reference gene primer amplification. Clones were sequenced by immunoSEQ multiplex PCR, and TCRdb holds only the in-frame ones, with some missing. Clonal size and the V and J genes are those of that table, whereas D and trimming came from the DNA. The sample carries 150,000 to 200,000 clones, more than 65% recorded once. The TCR originated in a human donor with acute or convalescent COVID-19. The donor label of this sample is uncertain. The source material was peripheral blood.

The chain's CDR3 is CASTPGTGIANTGELFF. The CDR3 nucleotides are TGTGCCAGTACCCCAGGAACAGGGATAGCGAACACCGGGGAGCTGTTTTTT. The rearrangement uses TRBV19 and TRBJ2-2, with D possibly TRBD1 on 6 matching bases. V lost 7 bases, J lost 0 bases, and 18 bases lay in between. This CDR3 spans 17 amino acids. The germline V gene encodes CDR1 LNHDA and CDR2 SQIVND (reference sequence).